Shown below are 21 T cell receptor beta chains from a single sample sequenced in a study of CD8+ T cells in alopecia areata. Regarding treatment: oral pan-JAK inhibitor, 5-10 mg twice daily. cDNA reverse transcribed from extracted RNA served as the sequencing template. TCRdb's copy holds only in-frame clones and misses some; the assay was immunoSEQ multiplex PCR. The table includes roughly 190,000 clones, around three fifths detected once. The material was CD4+ T cells sorted from blood, obtained at week 24, from a patient treated with tofacitinib. These receptor sequences come from a human donor with alopecia areata.

The gene calls are TRBV23-1 and TRBJ2-3; 7 bases are shared with TRBD2. TRBV23-1 is flagged as an ORF with uncertain function. With 0 bases clipped from V and 8 bases from J, the junction kept 14 bases outside the gene matches. This CDR3 has 17 amino acids. CDR3 sequence: CASSQSAASGARGTQYF. In DNA, the CDR3 is TGCGCCAGCAGTCAATCGGCGGCAAGCGGGGCCCGGGGTACGCAGTATTTT.

This clone has only one observation. The V gene is TRBV5-4, the J gene TRBJ2-3; D call uncertain. Looked up from germline, CDR1 is SGHNT and CDR2 is YYREEE (reference sequence). V was trimmed by 1 base and J by 3 bases, leaving 6 bases between them. This CDR3 region has 13 residues. CDR3 loop: CASSLIGTDTQYF. The DNA for the CDR3 is TGTGCCAGCAGCTTGATAGGAACAGATACGCAGTATTTT.

V usage is TRBV29-1 and J usage is TRBJ1-4; D call uncertain. The CDR3 contains 13 residues. CDR1 SQVTM and CDR2 ANQGSEA come from the germline V gene. V lost 3 bases to trimming and J lost 7 bases, with 12 bases between them. CDR3 sequence (DNA): TGCAGCGTTGAGTCCAACCGAGGTGAAAAACTGTTTTTT. This encodes CSVESNRGEKLFF.

This chain links TRBV2 with TRBJ2-7; possible D gene TRBD1, 5 bases. This CDR3 spans 15 amino acids. CDR1 is SNHLY and CDR2 is FYNNEI in the germline V gene. Trimming shortened V by 7 bases and J by 0 bases, and 16 bases separated the two germline ends. This CDR3 is CASKEQAGNSYEQYF. CDR3 bases: TGTGCCAGCAAGGAACAGGCAGGCAACTCCTACGAGCAGTACTTC.

V gene TRBV13 combines with J gene TRBJ2-3; 7 bases agree with TRBD1. Germline assignment: CDR1 PRHDT and CDR2 FYEKMQ (reference sequence). With V trimmed by 5 bases and J by 8 bases, 13 bases remained unmatched. The CDR3 spans 15 residues. CDR3 residues: CASSRDSRLRGTQYF. The CDR3 bases are TGTGCCAGCAGCCGGGACAGTCGATTACGTGGTACGCAGTATTTT.

The chain carries TRBV5-1 and TRBJ2-2; 8 nucleotides agree with TRBD1. Germline V gives CDR1 SGHRS, CDR2 YFSETQ. The CDR3 loop spans 15 amino acids. Trimming took 1 base from V and 4 from J; bases not matched to a gene: 3. The CDR3 bases are TGCGCCAGCAGCTTGTGGACAGGGAGCACCGGGGAGCTGTTTTTT. Translation: CASSLWTGSTGELFF.

In this sample, this clone turned up a few times. The chain has TRBV5-6 and TRBJ2-1; D might be TRBD2 (5 bases). CDR1 is SGHDT and CDR2 is YYEEEE in the germline V gene. The V gene lost 6 bases and the J gene lost 2 bases, with 9 bases spanning the gap. The CDR3 is 13 residues long. For the CDR3, the DNA is TGTGCCAGCACCCTCGGGACCTACAATGAGCAGTTCTTC. It translates to CASTLGTYNEQFF.

This clone was detected a few times. The chain uses TRBV7-9 and TRBJ2-5; D is ambiguous. Trimming removed 5 bases from V and 2 bases from J, with 3 bases in between. Germline lookup yields CDR1 SEHNR and CDR2 FQNEAQ (reference sequence). The CDR3 spans 11 residues. CDR3 loop: CASSQQETQYF. CDR3 coding DNA: TGTGCCAGCAGCCAACAAGAGACCCAGTACTTC.

This clone showed up just a few times. DNA for the CDR3: TGTGCCAGCAGCTCCGGGGGGGTTTCGGGCAATCAGCCCCAGCATTTT. Translating it yields CASSSGGVSGNQPQHF. The chain recombines TRBV7-2 with TRBJ1-5, with D possibly being TRBD1 (5 bases). The V end was cut by 4 bases, the J end by 2 bases, with 15 bases between. The CDR3 contains 16 residues. Germline values: CDR1 SGHTA, CDR2 FQGNSA.

This chain joins TRBV11-3 and TRBJ1-6; maybe TRBD1 (6 bases). This CDR3 region has 14 residues. CDR1 is SGHNT, CDR2 YENEEA, per germline. The V gene lost 2 bases and the J gene lost 6 bases, with 8 bases spanning the gap. Written as DNA, the CDR3 is TGTGCCAGCAGCTTATCCAGGGGTAATTCACCCCTCCACTTT. Translated: CASSLSRGNSPLHF.

CDR3 sequence (DNA): TGTGCCAGCGCAGCGGGGCCCAGGGAAGAGACCCAGTACTTC. As protein: CASAAGPREETQYF. V gene TRBV2 combines with J gene TRBJ2-5, with TRBD2 matching 7 bases. Germline CDR1 is SNHLY and CDR2 is FYNNEI. The CDR3 spans 14 residues. J was trimmed by 3 bases and V by 8 bases; bases with no gene match: 9. Full variable domain (rest looked up from reference TRBV2 and TRBJ2-5): EPEVTQTPSHQVTQMGQEVILRCVPISNHLYFYWYRQILGQKVEFLVSFYNNEISEKSEIFDDQFSVERPDGSNFTLKIRSTKLEDSAMYFCASAAGPREETQYFGPGTRLLVL.

The chain carries TRBV9 and TRBJ1-2; D ambiguous. The CDR3 covers 12 residues. The ends were cut back, 4 bases at V and 11 bases at J, with 15 bases in the middle. Germline values: CDR1 SGDLS, CDR2 YYNGEE. The DNA of the CDR3 is TGTGCCAGCAGCACTCCAAGGAGTGCTTACACCTTC. Translating gives CASSTPRSAYTF.

The chain recombines TRBV29-1 with TRBJ2-1; 13 bases agree with TRBD2. The CDR3 length is 13 residues. V lost 6 bases, J lost 11 bases, and 7 bases stayed unmatched. Looked up from germline, CDR1 is SQVTM and CDR2 is ANQGSEA. CDR3 DNA: TGCAGCGTCCGGACTAGCGGGGGAAATAAGCAGTTCTTC. This encodes CSVRTSGGNKQFF.

The chain couples TRBV25-1 to TRBJ1-1; 7 bases align to TRBD1. CDR1 is MGHDK and CDR2 is SYGVNS in the germline V gene. Trimming took 7 bases from V and 6 from J; bases not matched to a gene: 8. The CDR3 is made up of 13 amino acids. CDR3 protein: CASTSGGTAEAFF. CDR3 DNA: TGTGCCAGCACGTCAGGGGGGACGGCTGAAGCTTTCTTT. The whole variable domain, remainder taken from reference TRBV25-1 and TRBJ1-1, is EADIYQTPRYLVIGTGKKITLECSQTMGHDKMYWYQQDPGMELHLIHYSYGVNSTEKGDLSSESTVSRIRTEHFPLTLESARPSHTSQYLCASTSGGTAEAFFGQGTRLTVV.

The J gene is TRBJ1-1, the V gene TRBV29-1, with D perhaps matching TRBD1 (5 bases). The length of the CDR3 is 15 residues. The V gene's germline CDR1 is SQVTM and CDR2 ANQGSEA. V shed 7 bases and J shed 0 bases, with 18 bases lying between them. The CDR3 coding sequence is TGCAGCGCCTCACCTCCGGGACGGATGAACACTGAAGCTTTCTTT. Protein product: CSASPPGRMNTEAFF.

This CDR3 is CAISEGSHTDTQYF. The CDR3 DNA is TGTGCCATCAGTGAGGGTTCGCACACAGATACGCAGTATTTT. This chain joins TRBV10-3 and TRBJ2-3; D unclear. The CDR3 sequence is 14 residues long. Germline CDR1 reads ENHRY; CDR2 reads SYGVKD. The V and J ends lost 2 bases and 2 bases respectively, with 8 bases between them.

Details on this clone: Other DNA sequences in the sample encode the same CDR3. The chain carries TRBV30 and TRBJ1-5; D gene unclear. From germline, CDR1 is GTSNPN and CDR2 SVGIG (reference sequence). Trimming took off 2 bases at V and 3 bases at J, with 8 bases between the two ends. The CDR3 contains 13 residues. The CDR3 is CAWSSGDNQPQHF. CDR3 DNA: TGTGCCTGGAGTTCCGGTGACAATCAGCCCCAGCATTTT. The full variable domain, in which reference TRBV30 and TRBJ1-5 provide the parts outside the CDR3, is SQTIHQWPATLVQPVGSPLSLECTVEGTSNPNLYWYRQAAGRGLQLLFYSVGIGQISSEVPQNLSASRPQDRQFILSSKKLLLSDSGFYLCAWSSGDNQPQHFGDGTRLSIL.

This chain joins TRBV6-5 and TRBJ1-1; no definite D call. Germline V CDR1 and CDR2: MNHEY, SVGAGI. The CDR3 loop spans 11 amino acids. V shed 5 bases and J shed 1 base, with 2 bases lying between them. The CDR3 coding sequence is TGTGCCAGCAGTCGGAACACTGAAGCTTTCTTT. It encodes CASSRNTEAFF.

In its sample, this clone was seen a few times. V is TRBV7-2 and J is TRBJ2-5; no clear D gene. V gave up 4 bases and J gave up 1 base, with 7 bases separating them. Germline lookup yields CDR1 SGHTA and CDR2 FQGNSA. The CDR3 covers 13 residues. The CDR3 protein is CASSSHSQETQYF. The DNA for the CDR3 is TGTGCCAGCAGCTCCCATTCCCAAGAGACCCAGTACTTC.

The V call is TRBV30, the J call TRBJ1-5; D is perhaps TRBD1 (5 bases). The V gene lost 0 bases and the J gene lost 0 bases, with 9 bases spanning the gap. The CDR3 loop spans 15 amino acids. CDR1 is GTSNPN and CDR2 is SVGIG in the germline V gene (reference sequence). This chain's CDR3 is CAWSVAGNSNQPQHF. CDR3 DNA: TGTGCCTGGAGTGTAGCAGGGAATAGCAATCAGCCCCAGCATTTT.

The gene calls are TRBV27 and TRBJ1-2; 8 positions match TRBD1. CDR3 length: 14 amino acids. In germline, CDR1 is MNHEY, CDR2 SMNVEV (reference sequence). After removal of 6 bases from V and 8 bases from J, the junction contained 11 bases not matched to a gene. The CDR3 coding sequence is TGTGCCAGCAGCCAGGACAGGGCAGGTTACGGCTACACCTTC. Amino acid sequence: CASSQDRAGYGYTF.